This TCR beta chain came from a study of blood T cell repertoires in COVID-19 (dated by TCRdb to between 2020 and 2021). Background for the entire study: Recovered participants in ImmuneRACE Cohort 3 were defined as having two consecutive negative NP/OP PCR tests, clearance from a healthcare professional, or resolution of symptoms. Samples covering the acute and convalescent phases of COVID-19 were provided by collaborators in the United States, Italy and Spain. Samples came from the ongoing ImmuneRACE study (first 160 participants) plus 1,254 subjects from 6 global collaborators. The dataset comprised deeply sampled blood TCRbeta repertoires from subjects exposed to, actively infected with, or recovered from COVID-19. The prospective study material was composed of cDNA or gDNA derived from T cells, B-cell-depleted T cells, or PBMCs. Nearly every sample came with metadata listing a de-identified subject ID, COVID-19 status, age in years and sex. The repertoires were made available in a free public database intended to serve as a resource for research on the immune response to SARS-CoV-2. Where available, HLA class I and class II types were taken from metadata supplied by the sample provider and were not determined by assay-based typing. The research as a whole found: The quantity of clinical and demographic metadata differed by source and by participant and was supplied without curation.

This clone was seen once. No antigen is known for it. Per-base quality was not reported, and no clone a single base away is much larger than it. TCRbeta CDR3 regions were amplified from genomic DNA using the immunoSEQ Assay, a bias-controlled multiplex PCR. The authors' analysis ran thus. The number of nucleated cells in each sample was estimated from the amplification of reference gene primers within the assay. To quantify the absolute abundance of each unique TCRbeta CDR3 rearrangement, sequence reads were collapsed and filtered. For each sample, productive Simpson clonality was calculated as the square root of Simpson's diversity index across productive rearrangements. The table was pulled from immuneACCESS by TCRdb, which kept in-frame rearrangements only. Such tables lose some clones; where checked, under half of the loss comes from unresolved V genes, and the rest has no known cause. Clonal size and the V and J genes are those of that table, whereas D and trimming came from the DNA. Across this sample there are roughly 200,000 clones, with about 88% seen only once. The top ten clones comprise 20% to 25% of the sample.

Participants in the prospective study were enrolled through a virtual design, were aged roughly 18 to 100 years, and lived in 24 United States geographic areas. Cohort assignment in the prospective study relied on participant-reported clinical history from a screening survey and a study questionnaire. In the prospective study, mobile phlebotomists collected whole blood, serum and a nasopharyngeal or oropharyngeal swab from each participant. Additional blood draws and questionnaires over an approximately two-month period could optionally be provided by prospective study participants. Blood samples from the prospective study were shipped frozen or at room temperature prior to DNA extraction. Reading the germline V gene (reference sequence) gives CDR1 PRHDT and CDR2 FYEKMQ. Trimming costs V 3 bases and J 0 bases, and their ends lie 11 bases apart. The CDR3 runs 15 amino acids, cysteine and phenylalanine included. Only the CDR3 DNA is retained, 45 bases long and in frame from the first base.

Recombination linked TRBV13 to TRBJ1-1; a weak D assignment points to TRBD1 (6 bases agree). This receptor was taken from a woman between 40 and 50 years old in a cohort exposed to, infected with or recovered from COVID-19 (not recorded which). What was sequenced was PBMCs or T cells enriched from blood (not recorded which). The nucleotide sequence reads TGTGCCAGCAGCTTGACAGGCCGCATGAACACTGAAGCTTTCTTT. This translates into CASSLTGRMNTEAFF.